This T cell receptor (beta chain) was retrieved from a study of OX40 agonist ivuxolimab in advanced cancers. Findings and caveats of the study: Antigen specificity remained undetermined for the expanded peripheral T cells.

The table came from immunoSEQ multiplex PCR; TCRdb's copy has only in-frame clones and leaves some out. The sample lists about 35,000 clones, about 74% seen once, with approximately 19% in the top ten. The germline gives CDR1 SGHRS, CDR2 YFSETQ. Trimming took 7 bases from V and 7 from J; bases not matched to a gene: 8. CDR3 length: 12 residues. Concerning this clone: Its target is not known.

The clonotype comes from an adult with an advanced solid tumor such as melanoma, head and neck, liver or kidney cancer. The chain recombines TRBV5-1 with TRBJ2-7; 7 bases map to TRBD1. The starting material was CD4+ or CD8+ T cells sorted from blood, obtained in a trial of the OX40 agonist ivuxolimab. This CDR3 reads CASGGPDREQYF. The DNA of the CDR3 is TGCGCCAGCGGGGGCCCGGACAGGGAGCAGTACTTC. Based on the CDR3 plus reference TRBV5-1 and TRBJ2-7, the full variable domain is KAGVTQTPRYLIKTRGQQVTLSCSPISGHRSVSWYQQTPGQGLQFLFEYFSETQRNKGNFPGRFSGRQFSNSRSEMNVSTLELGDSALYLCASGGPDREQYFGPGTRLTVT.